Given below is one TCR beta chain in context. The data were obtained in a study of shared T cell receptors in the human thymus. Sequenced by immunoSEQ multiplex PCR; TCRdb stores in-frame clones only, minus some. The table shows more than 550,000 clones, with over 75% occurring only once. CDR3 size: 14 residues. The V end was cut by 8 bases, the J end by 0 bases, with 12 bases between. The V gene's germline CDR1 is MNHEY and CDR2 SVGAGI. This sample also belongs to another study, concerning human thymus T cells. Turning to that study: Repertoires sampled from thymus and blood appeared biased in V and J gene usage. As related research reported, thymic repertoires overlapped highly among unrelated individuals.

The receptor's source is a boy under two years old with a congenital heart defect. The V call is TRBV6-5, the J call TRBJ2-3, with TRBD1 as a possible D gene (6 bases). Sequencing was done on a sample of thymocytes. Here the CDR3 DNA reads TGTGCCAGCCGTGTGGGGGCGAGCACAGATACGCAGTATTTT. Residues: CASRVGASTDTQYF.